One sample yielded the 8 T cell receptor beta chains listed below, sequenced in a study of early T cells in non-severe SARS-CoV-2 infection. TCRdb redid the calling of the 5' RACE reads with MiXCR, one entry per CDR3 protein. The repertoire holds 87,000 or so distinct CDR3 sequences, with around 15% as singletons. Source material: whole blood. The receptors derive from an adult who was a healthcare worker with PCR-confirmed SARS-CoV-2 infection or an uninfected control (not recorded which).

This sequence joins TRBV24-1 and TRBJ2-7, with 7 bases matching TRBD1. Trimming removed 4 bases from V and 5 bases from J; junction bases left unmatched: 10. This CDR3 region has 15 residues. CDR1 and CDR2 (germline): KGHDR, SFDVKD. Written as DNA, the CDR3 is TGTGCCACCAGTGACCCCGCAACAGGGGCCCACGAGCAGTACTTC. Residues: CATSDPATGAHEQYF.

This clonotype showed up just a few times. The chain combines TRBV29-1 with TRBJ2-1; D gene ambiguous. From germline, CDR1 is SQVTM and CDR2 ANQGSEA. The CDR3 is made up of 13 amino acids. Trimming removed 5 bases from V and 4 bases from J, with 12 bases in between. The CDR3 reads CSVQLDSYNEQFF. CDR3 DNA sequence: TGCAGCGTTCAGCTAGATAGTTACAATGAGCAGTTCTTC.

This clonotype showed up many times. This chain uses TRBV3-1 with TRBJ2-1; TRBD2 aligns across 9 bases. This CDR3 spans 16 amino acids. Germline lookup yields CDR1 LGHDT and CDR2 YNNKEL (reference sequence). Trimming at V came to 1 base and at J to 7 bases, leaving 8 bases not matched to a gene. CDR3 sequence reads: CASSQGSAGGRNEQFF. CDR3 nucleotides: TGTGCCAGCAGCCAAGGGTCAGCGGGGGGTCGTAATGAGCAGTTCTTC.

The chain carries TRBV6-2 or TRBV6-3 and TRBJ1-1, with TRBD1 matching over 10 bases. V gave up 0 bases and J gave up 9 bases; unmatched junction bases: 10. This CDR3 is built from 16 residues. Per the germline V gene, CDR1 is MNHEY and CDR2 is SVGEGT. CDR3 nucleotides: TGTGCCAGCAGTTACTCGACCCCGGAGACAGGGGGCCAAGCTTTCTTT. This encodes CASSYSTPETGGQAFF.

CDR3 sequence reads: CSVAGASYEQYF. CDR3 nucleotide sequence: TGCAGCGTTGCAGGGGCCTCCTACGAGCAGTACTTC. The chain uses TRBV29-1 and TRBJ2-7; perhaps TRBD1 as D (6 bases). The ends were cut back, 4 bases at V and 0 bases at J, with 7 bases in the middle. Germline CDR1 SQVTM, CDR2 ANQGSEA. The CDR3 runs 12 residues.

This clonotype has a count of ten or more. The chain joins TRBV2 to TRBJ1-1; D unresolved. This CDR3 contains 14 residues. Deletions cut 3 bases from V and 1 base from J, with 9 bases between. The germline CDR1 and CDR2 sequences are SNHLY and FYNNEI. The CDR3 sequence is CASSEQSGNTEAFF. CDR3 coding DNA: TGTGCCAGCAGTGAGCAGTCGGGGAACACTGAAGCTTTCTTT. The full variable domain, its missing parts supplied by reference TRBV2 and TRBJ1-1, is EPEVTQTPSHQVTQMGQEVILRCVPISNHLYFYWYRQILGQKVEFLVSFYNNEISEKSEIFDDQFSVERPDGSNFTLKIRSTKLEDSAMYFCASSEQSGNTEAFFGQGTRLTVV.

The chain is built from TRBV7-2 and TRBJ1-3; D gene uncertain. The germline V and J ends were trimmed by 4 bases and 8 bases, with 15 bases remaining between them. The CDR3 has 14 amino acids. The V gene's germline CDR1 is SGHTA and CDR2 FQGNSA. CDR3 bases: TGTGCCAGCAGCTCCGGCCGGGAAGCGGACACCATATATTTT. Translation: CASSSGREADTIYF. Complete variable domain (other parts from reference TRBV7-2 and TRBJ1-3): GAGVSQSPSNKVTEKGKDVELRCDPISGHTALYWYRQSLGQGLEFLIYFQGNSAPDKSGLPSDRFSAERTGGSVSTLTIQRTQQEDSAVYLCASSSGREADTIYFGEGSWLTVV.

The J gene is TRBJ1-2, the V gene TRBV5-1; perhaps TRBD1 as D (6 bases). Germline CDR1 and CDR2: SGHRS and YFSETQ. This CDR3 contains 13 residues. Between the trimmed V and J ends, which lost 0 bases and 7 bases, there was a span of 10 bases. The CDR3 loop is CASSLERGSGYTF. CDR3 DNA: TGCGCCAGCAGCTTGGAGAGGGGGAGTGGCTACACCTTC.